This T cell receptor beta chain stems from a study of regulatory T cells in long-lasting Graves disease. Study-level points and caveats: Rather than thyroid tissue, only peripheral blood underwent study.

TCR beta libraries were built with iRepertoire HTBI primers and Arm-PCR of CDR3 regions. TCRdb re-analysed the multiplex PCR reads in MiXCR, keeping a single row per CDR3 protein. The sample records under 700,000 distinct CDR3 sequences, 15% to 20% being singletons. Sample time point: newly diagnosed GD, antithyroid drugs for less than 3 months. The TCR library used RNA extracted from PBMCs. This CDR3 region has 14 residues. V lost 4 bases, J lost 4 bases, and 11 bases lay in between. CDR1 is SGHRS and CDR2 is YFSETQ in the germline V gene. A note on this clonotype: What it binds is not known.

These data are also associated with another study on T cells in Graves' hyperthyroidism and ophthalmopathy. That publication notes: Used for diagnoses were clinical symptoms, serum thyroxine and TRAb, thyroid ultrasound and orbital computed tomography. The HTBI primer set was used in a first-round RT-PCR of the TCR CDR3.

The rearrangement links TRBV5-1 to TRBJ2-2; D gene uncertain. This receptor was taken from a woman aged 35-60 years with Graves disease. The material was peripheral blood mononuclear cells (PBMCs), obtained at new diagnosis, from a patient treated with antithyroid drugs. The DNA for the CDR3 is TGCGCCAGCAGCACCGGGTCCCCCACCGGGGAGCTGTTTTTT. This translates into CASSTGSPTGELFF.